The 4 T cell receptor gamma chains in this list originate from one sample, sequenced in a study of gamma-delta chains in newborns, infants, children. TCRdb fed the reads to CATT. The sample records fewer than 600 gamma-chain clones, approximately 48% being singletons. Source material: blood. The receptors originated from a child who was a newborn, infant or young child, either healthy, febrile or measles-vaccinated (not recorded which).

This clone is labeled large. A single base is all that separates this from a far larger clone, so a read error is likely. Other DNA sequences in the sample encode the same CDR3. The chain uses TRGV9 and TRGJP. The ends lost 0 bases at V and 7 bases at J; junction bases unmatched: 3. This CDR3 spans 16 amino acids. Germline CDR1 is GITISATS and CDR2 is ISYDGTV (reference sequence). This chain's CDR3 is CALWEVHELGKKIKVF. In DNA form, the CDR3 reads TGTGCCTTGTGGGAGGTGCATGAGTTGGGCAAAAAAATCAAGGTATTT.

This clone is large (0.1 to 1%). A far larger clone is one nucleotide away, so this likely arose from a read error. The V call is TRGV9, the J call TRGJP. TCRdb is silent on the J gene; assignment here came from matching the DNA to germline. Germline V gene sequence: CDR1 GITISATS, CDR2 ISYDGTV (reference sequence). The CDR3 totals 16 residues. The CDR3: CALWEVQGLGKKIKVF. The CDR3 coding sequence is TGTGCCTTGTGGGAGGTGCAAGGGTTGGGCAAAAAAATCAAGGTATTT.

This clone was seen a few times. A far larger clone lies a single base away; this is likely a read error. The chain uses TRGV9 and TRGJP. Matching the DNA to germline supplied the J gene, which TCRdb does not give. CDR1 GITISATS and CDR2 ISYDGTV come from the germline V gene (reference sequence). CDR3 length equals 14 residues. CDR3 bases: TGTGCCCTGTGGCAAGAGTTGGGCAAAAAAATCAAGGTATTT. Translating it yields CALWQELGKKIKVF.

This clone is large in the sample. V is TRGV9 and J is TRGJP. Here the J gene came from matching the DNA to germline, since TCRdb omits it. This CDR3 has 14 residues. V shed 6 bases, J shed 7 bases, and the junction held 3 bases outside the gene matches. CDR1 GITISATS and CDR2 ISYDGTV come from the germline V gene (reference sequence). CDR3 nucleotides: TGTGCCTTGTGGAAGGAGTTGGGCAAAAAAATCAAGGTATTT. It is translated as CALWKELGKKIKVF.